Listed below are T cell receptor beta chains from one sample, sequenced in a study of blood T cell repertoires in COVID-19. Produced via immunoSEQ multiplex PCR; TCRdb's table is partial and in-frame only. The sample holds 60,000 or so clones, roughly 88% seen once. The sample taken for sequencing was peripheral blood. These receptors came from a man aged 25 to 40 with COVID-19, enrolled during active disease. Both conserved end residues are part of each CDR3. D genes are given only for firm matches. Clone size is not always given. Where it is, it says once, few, many or a class for expanded clones.

V	D	size	J	DNA	CDR3
TRBV19	NA	NA	TRBJ1-4	TGTGCCAGTAGTATCCGTAACAGGGCGATTAATGAAAAACTGTTTTTT	CASSIRNRAINEKLFF
TRBV6-2/TRBV6-3	TRBD2	NA	TRBJ2-1	TGTGCCAGCAGTCCCGGGACTAGCGGGAGTAATGAGCAGTTCTTC	CASSPGTSGSNEQFF
TRBV5-1	TRBD1	NA	TRBJ2-6	TGCGCCAGCAGCCCCCAGGGGGATCCCGGGGCCAACGTCCTGACTTTC	CASSPQGDPGANVLTF
TRBV5-1	TRBD1	NA	TRBJ2-6	TGCGCCAGCACCGGGACAGGGGGCTATGGGGCCAACGTCCTGACTTTC	CASTGTGGYGANVLTF
TRBV18	TRBD1	NA	TRBJ1-3	TGTGCCAGCTCACCACCGGGACAGGCCGGAAACACCATATATTTT	CASSPPGQAGNTIYF
TRBV19	TRBD2	NA	TRBJ2-7	TGTGCCAGTAGCTCCTCTAGCGGGAGGGGCGAGCAGTACTTC	CASSSSSGRGEQYF
TRBV6-5	NA	few	TRBJ1-6	TGTGCCAGCAGTTACACTTCGGGTTCACCCCTCCACTTT	CASSYTSGSPLHF
TRBV14	NA	few	TRBJ2-3	TGTGCCAGCAGCCAAGAGTGGCAGTTTAGCACAGATACGCAGTATTTT	CASSQEWQFSTDTQYF
TRBV18	TRBD1	NA	TRBJ2-7	TGTGCCAGCTCACAAACAGCGGGGACAGGGCTGTACGAGCAGTACTTC	CASSQTAGTGLYEQYF
TRBV7-9	NA	NA	TRBJ2-7	TGTGCCAGCAGCTCTTCGAGCGGAACCCCCTACGAGCAGTACTTC	CASSSSSGTPYEQYF
TRBV18	TRBD1	NA	TRBJ1-1	TGTGCCAGCTCACCGACAGGGGAGAACACTGAAGCTTTCTTT	CASSPTGENTEAFF
TRBV19	TRBD1	once	TRBJ1-6	TGTGCCAGTAGTCTCGGGACAGGTCTTAATTCACCCCTCCACTTT	CASSLGTGLNSPLHF
TRBV7-9	TRBD1	NA	TRBJ1-6	TGTGCCAGCAGCCATACAGGGGCAGATTCACCCCTCCACTTT	CASSHTGADSPLHF
TRBV28	NA	once	TRBJ2-5	TGTGCCAGCAGCACACTCGATGGGGGCCAACAAGAGACCCAGTACTTC	CASSTLDGGQQETQYF
TRBV6-4	TRBD2	NA	TRBJ2-7	TGTGCCAGCAGTGACTCAGCGGGAGTGAACGAGCAGTACTTC	CASSDSAGVNEQYF
TRBV10-2	TRBD2	NA	TRBJ2-7	TGCGCCAGCAGTGATTACCGGGGGACTAGCGGGAGCGAGCAGTACTTC	CASSDYRGTSGSEQYF
TRBV7-3	TRBD2	NA	TRBJ2-3	TGTGCCAGCAGACAAGCGGGAGGGCCATTGGATACGCAGTATTTT	CASRQAGGPLDTQYF
TRBV4-1	TRBD1	NA	TRBJ1-5	TGCGCCAGCAGCCCCACCCGGCAGGGGGATCAGCCCCAGCATTTT	CASSPTRQGDQPQHF
TRBV29-1	NA	NA	TRBJ2-7	TGCAGCGTTGAATTTAGTCCCCCCCCTCGCGAGCAGTACTTC	CSVEFSPPPREQYF
TRBV30	TRBD1	NA	TRBJ1-1	TGTGCCTGGTGGACAGGGAGAGTGTTGTACACTGAAGCTTTCTTT	CAWWTGRVLYTEAFF
TRBV11-2	NA	NA	TRBJ1-1	TGTGCCAGCAGTAACGGGGTTGGCAGGAAAGAAGCTTTCTTT	CASSNGVGRKEAFF
TRBV28	NA	NA	TRBJ1-5	TGTGCCAGCAGTTTATGGAGTTACCAGCCCCAGCATTTT	CASSLWSYQPQHF
TRBV27	TRBD2	NA	TRBJ2-2	TGTGCCTCACGCGGGGGGGTTTACACCGGGGAGCTGTTTTTT	CASRGGVYTGELFF
TRBV4-3	TRBD1	NA	TRBJ1-3	TGCGCCAGCAGCCGGGACAGGGGGGCTGGAAACACCATATATTTT	CASSRDRGAGNTIYF
TRBV19	NA	NA	TRBJ2-1	TGTGCCAGTAGTATGGGGGGTAGCAGCTACAATGAGCAGTTCTTC	CASSMGGSSYNEQFF
TRBV29-1	NA	NA	TRBJ1-3	TGCAGCGCCCTCGAGGCTGGAAACACCATATATTTT	CSALEAGNTIYF
TRBV27	NA	NA	TRBJ1-1	TGTGCCAGCAGTCTTAGAGGGTTTAATGGGCCCACTGAAGCTTTCTTT	CASSLRGFNGPTEAFF
TRBV10-3	NA	NA	TRBJ2-7	TGTGCCATCAGCAGGGGTTCCGAGCAGTACTTC	CAISRGSEQYF
TRBV10-3	TRBD2	NA	TRBJ2-1	TGTGCCATCAGTGAGCTGGGACTAGCGGACTACAATGAGCAGTTCTTC	CAISELGLADYNEQFF